This T cell receptor (beta chain) was profiled in a study of T-cell memory formation after mild COVID-19. Whole-study results and caveats: In pre-infection memory, a portion of responding clones appeared, which suggested that cross-reactive memory joined. The CD4+ clones that contracted clustered mainly within CM and EM, and the CD8+ clones concentrated in EMRA. While clones contracting from day 15 to 85 were balanced between CD4 and CD8, later expanders leaned CD4+.

The ends were cut back, 4 bases at V and 6 bases at J, with 10 bases in the middle. The CDR3 is 12 amino acids. In germline, CDR1 is SEHNR, CDR2 FQNEAQ (reference sequence). This clonotype was counted only a few times. Its specificity is not known. TCRdb re-analysed the 5' RACE reads in MiXCR, keeping a single row per CDR3 protein. The data hold under 300,000 distinct CDR3 sequences, with around 8% observed a single time. Material for sequencing was PBMCs or a T cell subset sorted from them (not recorded which). The V gene is TRBV7-9, the J gene TRBJ2-7; a weak D match, TRBD1 (6 bases). This clonotype was sampled from a man younger than 35 who had mild COVID-19 (a few samples of this study predate the infection). Cell type and time point are not known. This CDR3 is CASSSTRGEQYF. The CDR3 nucleotides read TGTGCCAGCAGCTCGACCAGGGGCGAGCAGTACTTC.